These 29 T cell receptor beta chains came from one sample sequenced in a study of T cell clonotyping in hematopoietic cell transplantation. Clones were sequenced by immunoSEQ multiplex PCR, and TCRdb holds only the in-frame ones, with some missing. The sample lists approximately 4,200 clones; over 75% were seen once. This specimen consisted of peripheral blood mononuclear cells, obtained 100 days after allogeneic stem cell transplant. The receptors were gathered from a male patient aged 50 to 59 who had an allogeneic stem cell transplant from an unrelated donor, so the T cells may come from the graft donor. Some clones in this sample may be carry-over from other donors' samples.

The rearrangement uses TRBV11-2 and TRBJ1-1; D uncertain. Germline-derived CDR1 and CDR2 are SGHAT and FQNNGV. This CDR3 has 13 residues. V shed 2 bases and J shed 1 base, with 5 bases lying between them. The CDR3 DNA sequence: TGTGCCAGCAGCTTATACTCGAACACTGAAGCTTTCTTT. Protein product: CASSLYSNTEAFF.

The chain joins TRBV11-2 to TRBJ2-7; TRBD1 is a possible D gene (6 bases). The CDR3 sequence is 14 residues long. The ends were cut back, 6 bases at V and 3 bases at J, with 15 bases in the middle. Germline CDR1 reads SGHAT; CDR2 reads FQNNGV. Written as DNA, the CDR3 is TGTGCCAGCAGGTTGGCACAGGGAGACTACGAGCAGTACTTC. It codes for CASRLAQGDYEQYF.

By sample share, this clone is medium-sized. This chain connects TRBV7-2 to TRBJ2-7, with no clear D. The CDR3 totals 11 residues. Trimming took off 1 base at V and 11 bases at J, with 9 bases between the two ends. Germline V gene data show CDR1 as SGHTA and CDR2 as FQGNSA. The CDR3 reads CASSLGSIEYF. The CDR3 coding sequence is TGTGCCAGCAGCTTAGGGAGTATCGAGTACTTC.

The chain uses TRBV27 and TRBJ2-1; TRBD1 aligns across 9 bases. This CDR3 contains 15 residues. The V and J ends lost 7 bases and 5 bases, in that order; junction bases with no gene match: 9. Germline V gene data show CDR1 as MNHEY and CDR2 as SMNVEV (reference sequence). CDR3 region: CASIPGTGLDNEQFF. The CDR3 nucleotides read TGTGCCAGCATCCCCGGGACAGGGCTCGACAATGAGCAGTTCTTC.

The chain uses TRBV29-1 and TRBJ1-1, with D unresolved. The CDR3 is 13 residues long. CDR1 and CDR2 (germline): SQVTM, ANQGSEA. V lost 7 bases and J 0 bases, leaving 12 bases between the germline ends. The CDR3 loop reads CSAEGLLNTEAFF. CDR3 nucleotide sequence: TGCAGCGCGGAAGGGCTATTGAACACTGAAGCTTTCTTT.

As DNA, the CDR3 is TGTGCCAGCAGCGATCTTGCAGGTTGGGGGGAGCTGTTTTTT. Translated: CASSDLAGWGELFF. The V call is TRBV7-6, the J call TRBJ2-2; no clear D. Germline V CDR1 and CDR2: SGHVS, FNYEAQ. This CDR3 is built from 14 residues. V was pared by 5 bases and J by 8 bases, with 15 bases between.

The chain is built from TRBV6-1 and TRBJ1-5; D is ambiguous. Trimming left V 2 bases short and J 4 bases short, with 6 bases between. CDR1 and CDR2 (germline): MNHNS, SASEGT. There are 13 residues in the CDR3. This CDR3 is CASSEWANQPQHF. The CDR3 DNA follows: TGTGCCAGCAGTGAATGGGCGAATCAGCCCCAGCATTTT.

J is TRBJ2-7 and V is TRBV27; a weak D match, TRBD2 (6 bases). V lost 11 bases and J 0 bases, leaving 11 bases between the germline ends. CDR1 and CDR2 from the germline V gene are MNHEY and SMNVEV (reference sequence). The CDR3 totals 12 residues. The CDR3 sequence: CAAGLTSYEQYF. DNA of the CDR3: TGTGCCGCGGGGCTAACCTCCTACGAGCAGTACTTC.

The genes are TRBV4-1 and TRBJ2-7; TRBD2 agrees at 7 bases. The germline V gene encodes CDR1 MGHRA and CDR2 YSYEKL. J gave up 3 bases and V 2 bases, and 7 bases lay outside the gene matches. The CDR3 has 15 residues. This chain's CDR3 is CASSQRSGGGYEQYF. As DNA, the CDR3 is TGCGCCAGCAGCCAAAGATCTGGGGGGGGCTACGAGCAGTACTTC.

V and J are TRBV7-9 and TRBJ2-7, with D possibly matching TRBD1 (6 bases). The germline CDR1 and CDR2 sequences are SEHNR and FQNEAQ (reference sequence). The CDR3 covers 16 residues. V was cut by 5 bases and J by 3 bases, with 20 bases left in between. This CDR3 is CASSNPTGLKLYEQYF. The CDR3 coding sequence is TGTGCCAGCAGCAACCCTACAGGGTTAAAACTCTACGAGCAGTACTTC.

Only one count was recorded for this clone. The chain recombines TRBV10-1 with TRBJ1-3; D remains ambiguous. CDR1 is WNHNN, CDR2 SYGVQD, per germline (reference sequence). The CDR3 consists of 12 residues. The V end lost 11 bases, the J end lost 0 bases, and 8 bases lay between the germline ends. CDR3: CALPTSGNTIYF. CDR3 DNA: TGCGCCCTCCCAACCTCTGGAAACACCATATATTTT.

The rearrangement uses TRBV7-2 and TRBJ1-6, with D tentatively TRBD1 (5 bases). There are 15 residues in the CDR3. Germline assignment: CDR1 SGHTA and CDR2 FQGNSA. The germline V and J ends were trimmed by 2 bases and 8 bases, with 13 bases remaining between them. The CDR3 nucleotides read TGTGCCAGCAGCTTAAGGGAGGCCAGGGATTCACCCCTCCACTTT. This codes for CASSLREARDSPLHF.

The chain is built from TRBV10-3 and TRBJ1-3, with TRBD1 identical over 10 bases. The V gene end was trimmed by 10 bases and the J gene end by 2 bases; junction bases not matched to a gene: 5. The CDR3 runs to 14 residues. The germline gives CDR1 ENHRY, CDR2 SYGVKD. The CDR3: CATWDRGTGNTIYF. DNA for the CDR3: TGTGCCACCTGGGACAGGGGAACTGGAAACACCATATATTTT.

The chain recombines TRBV27 with TRBJ2-7; TRBD1 might be the D (6 bases). The CDR3 contains 15 residues. Germline CDR1 MNHEY, CDR2 SMNVEV (reference sequence). V was trimmed by 8 bases and J by 2 bases, leaving 19 bases between them. CDR3 DNA: TGTGCCAGCCACCTCGGACAGCTGGACCCCTACGAGCAGTACTTC. Protein sequence: CASHLGQLDPYEQYF.

Relative to its sample, this clone is medium-sized. V usage is TRBV18 and J usage is TRBJ2-3, with D possibly being TRBD1 or TRBD2 (5 bases each). From germline, CDR1 is KGHSH and CDR2 LQKENI. Trimming left V 8 bases short and J 4 bases short, with 19 bases between. CDR3 length: 15 residues. The CDR3 nucleotides are TGTGCCAGCCCCCAGGGCCAGGGAGAGTCAGATACGCAGTATTTT. Protein product: CASPQGQGESDTQYF.

The rearrangement uses TRBV5-1 and TRBJ1-1, with D perhaps TRBD1 (6 bases). V was clipped by 5 bases and J by 1 base, with 15 bases between them. Per the germline V gene, CDR1 is SGHRS and CDR2 is YFSETQ. This CDR3 comprises 15 residues. As DNA, the CDR3 is TGCGCCAGCAGTTACGACAGGTTCTCGAACACTGAAGCTTTCTTT. Translation gives CASSYDRFSNTEAFF.

The rearrangement joins TRBV4-1 to TRBJ2-7; D might be TRBD1 or TRBD2, each matching 5 bases. The CDR3 totals 16 residues. V was cut by 1 base and J by 2 bases, with 15 bases left in between. The germline V gene has CDR1 MGHRA and CDR2 YSYEKL. The CDR3 region has the DNA TGCGCCAGCAGCCAAGGGCCGGGTGGGGGAACCTACGAGCAGTACTTC. This encodes CASSQGPGGGTYEQYF.

This chain uses TRBV5-1 with TRBJ1-2; 9 nucleotides match TRBD1. The CDR3 runs 16 residues. The germline V gene has CDR1 SGHRS and CDR2 YFSETQ. J was trimmed by 7 bases and V by 3 bases; bases with no gene match: 13. The CDR3 DNA sequence: TGCGCCAGCAGCTCCCGGGACAGGGACTTAGTGGGTGGCTACACCTTC. Amino acids: CASSSRDRDLVGGYTF.

CDR3 bases: TGTGCCAACGGACCAAAAGGAGAGAACACCGGGGAGCTGTTTTTT. Its translation is CANGPKGENTGELFF. This sequence joins TRBV6-1 and TRBJ2-2, with D hard to call. CDR1 MNHNS and CDR2 SASEGT come from the germline V gene. V lost 10 bases to trimming and J lost 1 base, with 16 bases between them. This CDR3 comprises 15 residues.

V gene TRBV18 combines with J gene TRBJ1-5; D remains unclear. The CDR3 extends over 12 amino acids. Trimming left V 2 bases short and J 4 bases short, with 3 bases between. Germline V gene data show CDR1 as KGHSH and CDR2 as LQKENI. CDR3 nucleotides: TGTGCCAGCTCACCAGGGAATCAGCCCCAGCATTTT. It codes for CASSPGNQPQHF.

The V call is TRBV19, the J call TRBJ1-5; TRBD1 might be the D (5 bases). Germline CDR1 reads LNHDA; CDR2 reads SQIVND (reference sequence). This CDR3 is built from 12 residues. V shed 8 bases and J shed 12 bases, with 17 bases lying between them. The DNA for the CDR3 is TGTGCCAGTTGCCTACCGGGTCAGGGCCAGCATTTT. The encoded protein is CASCLPGQGQHF.

The table lists this clone with a few counts. The CDR3 DNA reads TGTGCCAGCAGTCCGCAGGGGGCAGATACGCAGTATTTT. Translation: CASSPQGADTQYF. The chain is built from TRBV27 and TRBJ2-3; 7 bases line up with TRBD1. The germline CDR1 and CDR2 sequences are MNHEY and SMNVEV (reference sequence). Trimming cost V 5 bases and J 4 bases; bases outside gene matches: 3. The CDR3 contains 13 residues.

This sequence joins TRBV27 and TRBJ1-2; 7 bases fit TRBD1. V shed 3 bases, J shed 7 bases, and the junction held 8 bases outside the gene matches. Looked up from germline, CDR1 is MNHEY and CDR2 is SMNVEV (reference sequence). This CDR3 has 14 residues. The CDR3 nucleotides are TGTGCCAGCAGTTTCCGGGAGGGGGCAGTTGGCTACACCTTC. It specifies CASSFREGAVGYTF.

The rearrangement joins TRBV7-9 to TRBJ1-3; TRBD1 agrees at 7 bases. Germline-derived CDR1 and CDR2 are SEHNR and FQNEAQ (reference sequence). Losses at the gene ends were 5 bases for V and 4 bases for J; bases not matched to a gene: 11. The CDR3 is 16 amino acids. The CDR3 bases are TGTGCCAGCAGCCCCAGGGGGGGGCTGGTAGGAAACACCATATATTTT. This encodes CASSPRGGLVGNTIYF.

This CDR3 is CASSEVFGQGLPLHF. The CDR3 DNA follows: TGTGCCAGCAGTGAAGTTTTCGGCCAGGGTTTACCCCTCCACTTT. The gene calls are TRBV6-1 and TRBJ1-6; a possible D gene is TRBD1 (5 bases). CDR1 and CDR2 from the germline V gene are MNHNS and SASEGT. This CDR3 has 15 amino acids. The V end lost 1 base, the J end lost 12 bases, and 16 bases lay between the germline ends.

Of note for this clone: Germline and junction disagree at one end, which may indicate a read error. The chain carries TRBV4-1 and TRBJ1-1; D gene unclear. Germline CDR1 and CDR2: MGHRA and YSYEKL. The length of the CDR3 is 15 residues. This CDR3 is CASSLPRKREGTPRF. The CDR3 coding sequence is TGCGCCAGCAGCCTACCCCGAAAGCGGGAAGGAACACCGCGGTTT.

In DNA, the CDR3 is TGTGCCAGCAGTTACGGTGGAACCACTGAAGCTTTCTTT. Protein: CASSYGGTTEAFF. The chain uses TRBV6-5 and TRBJ1-1; D not resolved. CDR3 size: 13 residues. V lost 2 bases and J 4 bases, leaving 8 bases between the germline ends. Germline-derived CDR1 and CDR2 are MNHEY and SVGAGI.

The chain carries TRBV18 and TRBJ1-2; D perhaps matches TRBD1 (6 bases). This CDR3 contains 16 residues. Between the trimmed V and J ends, which lost 1 base and 4 bases, there was a span of 16 bases. Germline assignment: CDR1 KGHSH and CDR2 LQKENI. CDR3: CASSPLTPGDGYGYTF. The CDR3 bases are TGTGCCAGCTCACCACTGACTCCAGGGGACGGCTATGGCTACACCTTC. Full variable domain (missing parts from reference TRBV18 and TRBJ1-2): NAGVMQNPRHLVRRRGQEARLRCSPMKGHSHVYWYRQLPEEGLKFMVYLQKENIIDESGMPKERFSAEFPKEGPSILRIQQVVRGDSAAYFCASSPLTPGDGYGYTFGSGTRLTVV.

This clone was recorded once. This sequence joins TRBV11-2 and TRBJ2-5, with a weak D call TRBD2 (6 bases). CDR1 is SGHAT, CDR2 FQNNGV, per germline. This CDR3 is built from 13 residues. The V and J ends lost 5 bases and 2 bases respectively, with 9 bases between them. This CDR3 reads CASSVGLQETQYF. Written as DNA, the CDR3 is TGTGCCAGCAGCGTGGGACTGCAAGAGACCCAGTACTTC.